The entry below gives a single T cell receptor (beta chain) sequence along with its context. This sample was taken from a study of blood T cell repertoires in COVID-19. Study overall: The study drew acute and convalescent COVID-19 samples from the United States, Italy and Spain.

The CDR3 contains 15 residues. Trimming cost V 0 bases and J 3 bases, with 12 bases left between them. Germline V gene sequence: CDR1 SGHRS, CDR2 YFSETQ. Clones were sequenced by immunoSEQ multiplex PCR, and TCRdb holds only the in-frame ones, with some missing. The sample lists about 270,000 clones; 86% were seen once. The source material was peripheral blood. V and J are TRBV5-1 and TRBJ1-1; possibly TRBD1 for D (6 bases). The source is a woman aged 55 to 70 who had recovered from COVID-19. CDR3 nucleotide sequence: TGCGCCAGCAGCTTGGACAGGGCGGGGGACACTGAAGCTTTCTTT. Protein product: CASSLDRAGDTEAFF. The entire variable domain, with the rest obtained from reference TRBV5-1 and TRBJ1-1, is as follows: KAGVTQTPRYLIKTRGQQVTLSCSPISGHRSVSWYQQTPGQGLQFLFEYFSETQRNKGNFPGRFSGRQFSNSRSEMNVSTLELGDSALYLCASSLDRAGDTEAFFGQGTRLTVV.